Presented here are 6 T cell receptor beta chains from one specimen sequenced in a study of radiation and T cells in renal cell carcinoma. Generated by immunoSEQ multiplex PCR, the TCRdb table keeps only in-frame clones and is missing some. Of roughly 14,000 clones in the sample, around 66% are singletons; the top ten hold less than 30%. Treatment noted: 15 Gy SBRT to primary tumor, nephrectomy 4 weeks later. The material was tumor tissue, obtained from a patient whose treatment included radiotherapy and nephrectomy. Receptor source: a woman between 70 and 85 years old with renal cell carcinoma.

In its sample, this clone is medium-sized. This chain joins TRBV7-9 and TRBJ1-2; a possible D gene is TRBD1 (5 bases). With 5 bases removed from V and 8 bases from J, the gap between germline ends came to 18 bases. Looked up from germline, CDR1 is SEHNR and CDR2 is FQNEAQ (reference sequence). The CDR3 spans 14 residues. DNA for the CDR3: TGTGCCAGCAGCCTAGGTAGGGTAGGGGACGGCTACACCTTC. Its protein is CASSLGRVGDGYTF.

Here the CDR3 reads CASSSNSEGEAFF. Here the CDR3 DNA reads TGCGCCAGCAGCTCCAATTCAGAGGGTGAAGCTTTCTTT. This chain connects TRBV5-1 to TRBJ1-1; no firm D call. Germline V gives CDR1 SGHRS, CDR2 YFSETQ. Deletions cut 3 bases from V and 7 bases from J, with 13 bases between. The CDR3 is made up of 13 amino acids.

This clone was observed a few times. This chain links TRBV9 with TRBJ1-1; no firm D call. This CDR3 is 13 amino acids long. V lost 1 base, J lost 6 bases, and 10 bases lay in between. The V gene's germline CDR1 is SGDLS and CDR2 YYNGEE. This CDR3 reads CASSVTVGAEAFF. The DNA for the CDR3 is TGTGCCAGCAGCGTAACAGTTGGAGCTGAAGCTTTCTTT. The full variable domain, in which reference TRBV9 and TRBJ1-1 provide the parts outside the CDR3, is DSGVTQTPKHLITATGQRVTLRCSPRSGDLSVYWYQQSLDQGLQFLIQYYNGEERAKGNILERFSAQQFPDLHSELNLSSLELGDSALYFCASSVTVGAEAFFGQGTRLTVV.

The rearrangement uses TRBV28 and TRBJ1-2; no reliable D call. Trimming shortened V by 6 bases and J by 5 bases, and 13 bases separated the two germline ends. Per the germline V gene, CDR1 is MDHEN and CDR2 is SYDVKM. The CDR3 is 13 residues long. The CDR3 spells CASSLAPVYGYTF. The CDR3 bases are TGTGCCAGCAGCCTCGCCCCGGTATATGGCTACACCTTC.

The V gene is TRBV2, the J gene TRBJ2-5; D tentatively fits TRBD1 or TRBD2 (6 bases each). Germline-derived CDR1 and CDR2 are SNHLY and FYNNEI. V lost 3 bases and J lost 5, with 13 bases in between. The CDR3 extends over 14 amino acids. The CDR3: CASSESGGRETQYF. DNA of the CDR3: TGTGCCAGCAGTGAGTCCGGGGGCCGGGAGACCCAGTACTTC. Based on the CDR3 plus reference TRBV2 and TRBJ2-5, the full variable domain is EPEVTQTPSHQVTQMGQEVILRCVPISNHLYFYWYRQILGQKVEFLVSFYNNEISEKSEIFDDQFSVERPDGSNFTLKIRSTKLEDSAMYFCASSESGGRETQYFGPGTRLLVL.

This chain links TRBV2 with TRBJ1-2; a possible D gene is TRBD1 (6 bases). This CDR3 contains 14 residues. Looked up from germline, CDR1 is SNHLY and CDR2 is FYNNEI. Trimming removed 7 bases at V and 6 bases at J, with 18 bases between. CDR3 loop: CASTGQIRQNGYTF. CDR3 in DNA: TGTGCCAGCACTGGACAGATCCGGCAGAATGGCTACACCTTC.